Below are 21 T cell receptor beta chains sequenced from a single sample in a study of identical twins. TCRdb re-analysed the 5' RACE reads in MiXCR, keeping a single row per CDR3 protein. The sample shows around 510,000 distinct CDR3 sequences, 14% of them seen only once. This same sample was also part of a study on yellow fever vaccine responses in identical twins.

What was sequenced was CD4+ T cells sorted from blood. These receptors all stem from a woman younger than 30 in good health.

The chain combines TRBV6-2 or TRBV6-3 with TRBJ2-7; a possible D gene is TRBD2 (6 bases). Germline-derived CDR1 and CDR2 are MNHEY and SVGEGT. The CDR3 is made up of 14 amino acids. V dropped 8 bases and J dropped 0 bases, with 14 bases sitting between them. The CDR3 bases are TGTGCCAGCGTTATGGCGGGAAGCTCCTACGAGCAGTACTTC. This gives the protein CASVMAGSSYEQYF.

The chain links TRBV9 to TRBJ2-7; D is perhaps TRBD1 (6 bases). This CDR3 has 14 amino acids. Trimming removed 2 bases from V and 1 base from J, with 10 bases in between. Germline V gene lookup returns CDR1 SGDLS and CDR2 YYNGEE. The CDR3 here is CASSVATGSYEQYF. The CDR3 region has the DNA TGTGCCAGCAGCGTTGCGACAGGTTCCTACGAGCAGTACTTC.

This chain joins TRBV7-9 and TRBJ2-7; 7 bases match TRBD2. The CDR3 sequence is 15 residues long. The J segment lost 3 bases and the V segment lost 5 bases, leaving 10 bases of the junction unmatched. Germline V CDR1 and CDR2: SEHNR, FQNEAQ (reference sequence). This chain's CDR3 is CASSPSGREYYEQYF. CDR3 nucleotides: TGTGCCAGCAGCCCCTCTGGGCGGGAGTACTACGAGCAGTACTTC.

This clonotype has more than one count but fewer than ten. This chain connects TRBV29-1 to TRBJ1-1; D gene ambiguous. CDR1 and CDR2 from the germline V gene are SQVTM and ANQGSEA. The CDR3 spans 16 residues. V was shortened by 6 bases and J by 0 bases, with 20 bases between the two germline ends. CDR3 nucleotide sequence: TGCAGCGTGAGGGCCTCTAGGTTTTACATGAACACTGAAGCTTTCTTT. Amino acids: CSVRASRFYMNTEAFF.

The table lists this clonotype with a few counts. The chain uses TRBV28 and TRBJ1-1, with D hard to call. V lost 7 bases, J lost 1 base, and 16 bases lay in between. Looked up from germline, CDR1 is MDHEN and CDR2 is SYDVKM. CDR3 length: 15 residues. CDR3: CASTKNPGRNTEAFF. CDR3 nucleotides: TGTGCCAGCACCAAAAACCCCGGGAGGAACACTGAAGCTTTCTTT.

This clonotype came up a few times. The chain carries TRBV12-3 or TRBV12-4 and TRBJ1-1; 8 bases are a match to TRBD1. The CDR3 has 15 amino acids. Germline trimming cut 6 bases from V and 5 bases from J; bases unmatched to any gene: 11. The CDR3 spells CASRPGGARKTEAFF. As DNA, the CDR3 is TGTGCCAGCAGGCCAGGGGGCGCCCGGAAGACTGAAGCTTTCTTT.

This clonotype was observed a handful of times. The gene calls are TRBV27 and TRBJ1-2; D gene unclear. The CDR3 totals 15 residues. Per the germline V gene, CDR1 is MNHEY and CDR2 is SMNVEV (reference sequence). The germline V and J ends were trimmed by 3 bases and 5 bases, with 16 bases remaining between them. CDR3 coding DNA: TGTGCCAGCAGTTTCGGAACGCCAAAAGGGTATGGCTACACCTTC. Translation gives CASSFGTPKGYGYTF.

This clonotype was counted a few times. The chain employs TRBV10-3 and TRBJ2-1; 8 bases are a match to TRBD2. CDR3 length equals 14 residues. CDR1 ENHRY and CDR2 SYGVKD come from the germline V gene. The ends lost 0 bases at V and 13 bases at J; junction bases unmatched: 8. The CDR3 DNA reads TGTGCCATCAGTGAGTCCAGTAGCGGGACCCATCAGTTCTTC. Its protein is CAISESSSGTHQFF.

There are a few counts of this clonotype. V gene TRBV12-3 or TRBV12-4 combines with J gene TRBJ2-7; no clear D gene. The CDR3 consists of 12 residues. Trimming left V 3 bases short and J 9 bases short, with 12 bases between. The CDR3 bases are TGTGCCAGCAGTTTGGACCAGAGAGGGCAGTACTTC. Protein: CASSLDQRGQYF.

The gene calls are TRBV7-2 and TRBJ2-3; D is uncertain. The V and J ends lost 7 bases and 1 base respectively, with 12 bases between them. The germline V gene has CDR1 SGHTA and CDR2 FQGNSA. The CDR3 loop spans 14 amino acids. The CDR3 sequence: CASNPRAGTDTQYF. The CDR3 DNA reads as TGTGCCAGCAACCCTAGAGCAGGCACAGATACGCAGTATTTT.

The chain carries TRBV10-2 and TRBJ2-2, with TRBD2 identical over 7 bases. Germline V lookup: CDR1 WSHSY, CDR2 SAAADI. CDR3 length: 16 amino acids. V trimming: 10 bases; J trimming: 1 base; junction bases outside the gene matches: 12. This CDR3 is CANSPSGNRNTGELFF. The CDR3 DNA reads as TGCGCCAACTCTCCAAGCGGGAACCGGAACACCGGGGAGCTGTTTTTT.

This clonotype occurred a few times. The chain's CDR3 is CATESGGYGYTF. The CDR3, as DNA: TGTGCCACCGAGTCCGGGGGCTATGGCTACACCTTC. J is TRBJ1-2 and V is TRBV6-6; D may be TRBD1 (5 bases). Germline V gene lookup returns CDR1 MNHNY and CDR2 SVGAGI (reference sequence). This CDR3 has 12 residues. V lost 10 bases and J lost 4, with 13 bases in between.

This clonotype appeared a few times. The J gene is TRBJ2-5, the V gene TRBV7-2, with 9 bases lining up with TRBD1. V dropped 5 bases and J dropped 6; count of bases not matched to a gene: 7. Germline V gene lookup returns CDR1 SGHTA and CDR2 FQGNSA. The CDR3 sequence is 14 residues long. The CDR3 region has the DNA TGTGCCAGCAGCGTGGACAGGGGCGGCCAGACCCAGTACTTC. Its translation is CASSVDRGGQTQYF.

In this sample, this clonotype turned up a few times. CDR3 nucleotides: TGCAGTGCTAGAGGTGCGTCCCCCCCCTACGAGCAGTACTTC. Its translation: CSARGASPPYEQYF. The chain links TRBV20-1 to TRBJ2-7; D is ambiguous. The CDR3 contains 14 residues. The germline V gene has CDR1 DFQATT and CDR2 SNEGSKA (reference sequence). Trimming shortened V by 1 base and J by 2 bases, and 12 bases separated the two germline ends.

DNA of the CDR3: TGTGCCAGCAGCTTACTCTTCGGGGAGACCCAGTACTTC. Amino acid sequence: CASSLLFGETQYF. The chain carries TRBV7-6 and TRBJ2-5; no definite D call. Between the trimmed V and J ends, which lost 2 bases and 5 bases, there was a span of 9 bases. The length of the CDR3 is 13 residues. From germline, CDR1 is SGHVS and CDR2 FNYEAQ. The entire variable domain, with the rest obtained from reference TRBV7-6 and TRBJ2-5, is as follows: GAGVSQSPRYKVTKRGQDVALRCDPISGHVSLYWYRQALGQGPEFLTYFNYEAQQDKSGLPNDRFSAERPEGSISTLTIQRTEQRDSAMYRCASSLLFGETQYFGPGTRLLVL.

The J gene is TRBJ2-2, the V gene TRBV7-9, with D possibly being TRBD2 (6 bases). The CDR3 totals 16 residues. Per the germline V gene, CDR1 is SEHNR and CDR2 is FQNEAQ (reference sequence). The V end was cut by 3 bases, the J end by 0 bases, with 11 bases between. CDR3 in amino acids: CASSFVEGPNTGELFF. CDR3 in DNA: TGTGCCAGCAGCTTCGTGGAGGGTCCGAACACCGGGGAGCTGTTTTTT. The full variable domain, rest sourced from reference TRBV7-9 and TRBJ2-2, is DTGVSQNPRHKITKRGQNVTFRCDPISEHNRLYWYRQTLGQGPEFLTYFQNEAQLEKSRLLSDRFSAERPKGSFSTLEIQRTEQGDSAMYLCASSFVEGPNTGELFFGEGSRLTVL.

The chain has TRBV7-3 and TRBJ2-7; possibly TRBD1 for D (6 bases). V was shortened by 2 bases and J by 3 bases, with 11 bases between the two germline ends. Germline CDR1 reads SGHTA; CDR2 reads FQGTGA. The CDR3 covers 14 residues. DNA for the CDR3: TGTGCCAGCAGCTTAGAAGCGACAGGCTACGAGCAGTACTTC. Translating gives CASSLEATGYEQYF.

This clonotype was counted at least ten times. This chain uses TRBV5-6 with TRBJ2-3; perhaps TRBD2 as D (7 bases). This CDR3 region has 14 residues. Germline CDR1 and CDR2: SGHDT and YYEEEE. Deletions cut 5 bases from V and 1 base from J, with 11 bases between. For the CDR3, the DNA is TGTGCCAGCAGACTAGGGGGGGGCACAGATACGCAGTATTTT. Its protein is CASRLGGGTDTQYF.

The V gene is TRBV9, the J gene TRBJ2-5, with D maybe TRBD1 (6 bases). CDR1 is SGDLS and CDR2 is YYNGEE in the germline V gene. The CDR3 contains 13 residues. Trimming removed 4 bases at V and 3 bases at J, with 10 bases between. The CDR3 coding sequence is TGTGCCAGCAGCTCATACAGGGAAGAGACCCAGTACTTC. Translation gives CASSSYREETQYF.

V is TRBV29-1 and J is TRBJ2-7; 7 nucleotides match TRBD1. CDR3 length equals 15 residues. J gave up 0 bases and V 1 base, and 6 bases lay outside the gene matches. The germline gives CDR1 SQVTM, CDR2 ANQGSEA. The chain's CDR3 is CSVEVRDRVSYEQYF. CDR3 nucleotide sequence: TGCAGCGTTGAAGTCCGTGACAGGGTCTCCTACGAGCAGTACTTC.

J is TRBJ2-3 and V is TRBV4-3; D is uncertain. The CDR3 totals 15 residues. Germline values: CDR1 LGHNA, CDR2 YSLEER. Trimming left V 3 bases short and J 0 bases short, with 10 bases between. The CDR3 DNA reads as TGCGCCAGCAGCCAGACACACGGAAGCACAGATACGCAGTATTTT. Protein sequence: CASSQTHGSTDTQYF.